Here is one T cell receptor beta chain with its context. This CDR3 is 14 amino acids long. The sample originates from a study of T cells expressing NK-cell markers. Study-wide context: Sorted T-cell subsets CD3+CD56+NKG2C+, CD3+CD56+NKG2C- and CD3+CD56-NKG2C+ were TCR beta-sequenced.

TCRdb derives one entry per CDR3 protein from the 5' RACE reads, leaving out DNA. The sample's table shows about 440,000 distinct CDR3 sequences. V and J are TRBV12-3 or TRBV12-4 and TRBJ1-5; TCRdb outputs TRBD1, but without DNA this stays unchecked. This TCR was sampled from a woman aged 18 to 75 in good health. Sequencing was done on a sample of blood T cells: a sorted CD56 or NKG2C T cell subset, CD4+ or CD8+ T cells, or bulk PBMC T cells (not recorded which). The CDR3 is CASSFPGSNQPQHF.